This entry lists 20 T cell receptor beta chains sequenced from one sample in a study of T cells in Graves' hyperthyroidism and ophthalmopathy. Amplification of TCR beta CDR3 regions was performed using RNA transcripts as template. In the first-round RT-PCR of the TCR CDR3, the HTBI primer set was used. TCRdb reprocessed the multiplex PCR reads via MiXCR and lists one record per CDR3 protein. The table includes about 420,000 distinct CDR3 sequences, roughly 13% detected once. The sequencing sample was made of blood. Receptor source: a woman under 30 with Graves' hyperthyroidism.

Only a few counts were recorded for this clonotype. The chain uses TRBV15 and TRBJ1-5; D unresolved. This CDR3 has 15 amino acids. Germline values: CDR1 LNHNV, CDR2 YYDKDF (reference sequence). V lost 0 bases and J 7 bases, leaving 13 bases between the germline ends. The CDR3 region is CATSRDRGSGQPQHF. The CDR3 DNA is TGTGCCACCAGCAGAGATCGAGGGTCGGGGCAGCCCCAGCATTTT.

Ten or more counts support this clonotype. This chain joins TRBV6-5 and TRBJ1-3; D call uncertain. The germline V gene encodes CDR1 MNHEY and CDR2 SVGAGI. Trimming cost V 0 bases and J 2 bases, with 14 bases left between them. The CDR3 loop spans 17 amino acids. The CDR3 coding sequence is TGTGCCAGCAGTTACTCGAGTGGGCCGGGGACTGGAAACACCATATATTTT. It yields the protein CASSYSSGPGTGNTIYF.

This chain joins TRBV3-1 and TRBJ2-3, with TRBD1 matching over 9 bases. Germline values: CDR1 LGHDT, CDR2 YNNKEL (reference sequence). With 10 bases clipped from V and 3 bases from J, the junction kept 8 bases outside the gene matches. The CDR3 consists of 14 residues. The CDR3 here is CATVQGAHTDTQYF. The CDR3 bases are TGTGCCACCGTACAGGGGGCGCATACAGATACGCAGTATTTT.

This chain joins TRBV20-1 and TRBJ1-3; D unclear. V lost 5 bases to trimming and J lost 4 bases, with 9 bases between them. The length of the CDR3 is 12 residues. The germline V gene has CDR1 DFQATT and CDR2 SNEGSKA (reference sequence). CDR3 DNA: TGCAGTGCTCCCATACAGGGAAACACCATATATTTT. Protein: CSAPIQGNTIYF.

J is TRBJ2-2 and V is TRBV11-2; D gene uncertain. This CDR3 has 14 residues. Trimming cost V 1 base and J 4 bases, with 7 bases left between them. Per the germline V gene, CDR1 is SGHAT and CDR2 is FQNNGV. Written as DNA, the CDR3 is TGTGCCAGCAGCTTAGGATACAGCACCGGGGAGCTGTTTTTT. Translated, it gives CASSLGYSTGELFF.

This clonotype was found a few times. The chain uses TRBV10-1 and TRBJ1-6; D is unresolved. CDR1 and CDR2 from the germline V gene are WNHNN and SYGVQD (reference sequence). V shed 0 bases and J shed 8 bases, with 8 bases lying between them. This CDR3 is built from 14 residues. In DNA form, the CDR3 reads TGCGCCAGCAGTGAGTCCCCAGCGGATTCACCCCTCCACTTT. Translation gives CASSESPADSPLHF.

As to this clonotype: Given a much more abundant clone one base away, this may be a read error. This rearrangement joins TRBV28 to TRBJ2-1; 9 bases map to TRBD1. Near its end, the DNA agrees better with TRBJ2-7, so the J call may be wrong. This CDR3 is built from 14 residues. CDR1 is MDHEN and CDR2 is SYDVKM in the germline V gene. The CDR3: CASSTGGFFNEQYF. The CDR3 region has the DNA TGTGCCAGCAGTACAGGGGGCTTCTTCAATGAGCAGTACTTC.

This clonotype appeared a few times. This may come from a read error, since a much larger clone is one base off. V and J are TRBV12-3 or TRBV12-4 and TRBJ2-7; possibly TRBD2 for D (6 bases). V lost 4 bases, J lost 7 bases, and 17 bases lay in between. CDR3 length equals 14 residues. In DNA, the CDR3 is TGTGCCAGCAGTTACGCCTCTAGCGCCAATGAGCAGTACTTC. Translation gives CASSYASSANEQYF.

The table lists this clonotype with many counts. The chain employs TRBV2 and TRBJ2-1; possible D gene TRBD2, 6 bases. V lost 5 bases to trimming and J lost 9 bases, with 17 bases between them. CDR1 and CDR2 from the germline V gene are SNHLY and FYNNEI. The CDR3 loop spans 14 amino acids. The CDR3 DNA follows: TGTGCCAGCAGTTACGAGACTAGGCGAACTGAGCAGTTCTTC. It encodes CASSYETRRTEQFF.

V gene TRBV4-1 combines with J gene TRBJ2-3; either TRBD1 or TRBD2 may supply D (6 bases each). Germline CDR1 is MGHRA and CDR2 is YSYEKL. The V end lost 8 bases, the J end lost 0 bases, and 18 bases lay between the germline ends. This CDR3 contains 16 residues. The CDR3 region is CASRGLAGTSTDTQYF. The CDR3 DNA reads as TGCGCCAGCCGGGGGCTGGCTGGTACTAGCACAGATACGCAGTATTTT.

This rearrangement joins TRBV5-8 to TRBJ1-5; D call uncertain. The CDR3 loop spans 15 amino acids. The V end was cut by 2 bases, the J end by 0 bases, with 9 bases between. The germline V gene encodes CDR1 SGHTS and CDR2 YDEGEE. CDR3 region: CASSFGGYSNQPQHF. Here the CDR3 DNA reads TGTGCCAGCAGCTTTGGTGGCTATAGCAATCAGCCCCAGCATTTT.

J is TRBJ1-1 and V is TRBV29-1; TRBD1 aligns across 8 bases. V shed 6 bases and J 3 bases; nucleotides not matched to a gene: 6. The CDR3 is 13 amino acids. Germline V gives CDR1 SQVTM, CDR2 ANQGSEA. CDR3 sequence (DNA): TGCAGCGTGGCACAGGGGGACTACACTGAAGCTTTCTTT. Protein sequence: CSVAQGDYTEAFF.

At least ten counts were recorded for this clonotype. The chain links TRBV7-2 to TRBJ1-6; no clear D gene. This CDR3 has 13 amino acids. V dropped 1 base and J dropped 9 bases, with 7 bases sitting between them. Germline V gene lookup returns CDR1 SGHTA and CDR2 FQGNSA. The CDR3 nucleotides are TGTGCCAGCAGCTTAGAACGAGGTTCACCCCTCCACTTT. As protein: CASSLERGSPLHF.

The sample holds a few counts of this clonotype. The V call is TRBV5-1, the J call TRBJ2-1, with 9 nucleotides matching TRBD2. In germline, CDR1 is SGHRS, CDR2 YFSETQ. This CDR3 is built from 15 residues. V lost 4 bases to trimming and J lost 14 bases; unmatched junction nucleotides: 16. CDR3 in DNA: TGCGCCAGCAGCAAAGGGACTAGCTCCGCAACACCGGAGTTCTTC. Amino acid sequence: CASSKGTSSATPEFF.

CDR3 sequence: CSASPTGRENTEAFF. CDR3 bases: TGCAGTGCTAGCCCCACCGGACGGGAGAACACTGAAGCTTTCTTT. V gene TRBV20-1 combines with J gene TRBJ1-1; D is unresolved. Deletions cut 3 bases from V and 1 base from J, with 15 bases between. Germline loops: CDR1 DFQATT, CDR2 SNEGSKA (reference sequence). The CDR3 extends over 15 amino acids.

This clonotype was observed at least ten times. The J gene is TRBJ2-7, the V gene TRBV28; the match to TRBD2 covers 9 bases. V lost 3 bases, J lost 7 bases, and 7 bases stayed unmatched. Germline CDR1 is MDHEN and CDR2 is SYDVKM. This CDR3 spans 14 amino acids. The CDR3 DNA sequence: TGTGCCAGCAGTTTGCCTAGCGGGACCGTGGAGCAGTACTTC. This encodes CASSLPSGTVEQYF.

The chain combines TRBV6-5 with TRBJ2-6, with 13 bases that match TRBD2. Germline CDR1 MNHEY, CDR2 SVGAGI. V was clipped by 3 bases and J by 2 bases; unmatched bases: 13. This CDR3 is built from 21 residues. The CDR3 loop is CASSYPRLAGGVYAGANVLTF. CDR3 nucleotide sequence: TGTGCCAGCAGTTATCCTCGACTAGCGGGAGGCGTTTATGCTGGGGCCAACGTCCTGACTTTC.

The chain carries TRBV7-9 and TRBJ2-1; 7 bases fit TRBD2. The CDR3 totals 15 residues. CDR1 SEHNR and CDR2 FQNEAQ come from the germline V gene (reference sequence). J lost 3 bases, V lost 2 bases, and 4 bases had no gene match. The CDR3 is CASSLRASGYNEQFF. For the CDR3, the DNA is TGTGCCAGCAGCTTAAGAGCTAGCGGCTACAATGAGCAGTTCTTC.

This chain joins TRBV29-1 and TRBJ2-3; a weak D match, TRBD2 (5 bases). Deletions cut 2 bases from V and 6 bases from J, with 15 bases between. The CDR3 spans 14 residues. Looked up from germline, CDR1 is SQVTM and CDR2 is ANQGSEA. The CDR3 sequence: CSVEILATQDTQYF. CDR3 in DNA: TGCAGCGTTGAAATCCTAGCCACCCAGGATACGCAGTATTTT.

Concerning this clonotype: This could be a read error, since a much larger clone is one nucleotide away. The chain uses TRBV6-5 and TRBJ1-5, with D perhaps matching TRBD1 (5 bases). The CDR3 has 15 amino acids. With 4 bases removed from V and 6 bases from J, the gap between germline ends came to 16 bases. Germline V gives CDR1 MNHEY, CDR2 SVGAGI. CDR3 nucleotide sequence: TGTGCCAGCAGTTTCTCCTCAGGGAGCCCTCAGCCCCAGCATTTT. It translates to CASSFSSGSPQPQHF.